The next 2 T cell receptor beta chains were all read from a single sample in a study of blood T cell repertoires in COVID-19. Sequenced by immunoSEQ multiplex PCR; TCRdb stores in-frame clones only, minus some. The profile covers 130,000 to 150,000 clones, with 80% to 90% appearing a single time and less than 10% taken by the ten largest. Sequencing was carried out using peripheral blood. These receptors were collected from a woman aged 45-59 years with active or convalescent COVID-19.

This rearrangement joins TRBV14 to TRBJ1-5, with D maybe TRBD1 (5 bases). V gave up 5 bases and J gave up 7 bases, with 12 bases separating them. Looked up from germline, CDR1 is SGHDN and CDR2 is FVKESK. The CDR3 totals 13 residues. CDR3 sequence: CASSGGGRQPQHF. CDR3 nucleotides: TGTGCCAGCAGCGGGGGAGGGCGCCAGCCCCAGCATTTT.

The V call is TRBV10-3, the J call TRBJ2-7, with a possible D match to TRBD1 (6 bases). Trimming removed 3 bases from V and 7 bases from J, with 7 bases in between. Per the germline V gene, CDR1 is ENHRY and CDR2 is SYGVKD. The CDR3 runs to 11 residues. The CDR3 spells CAISDGQEQYF. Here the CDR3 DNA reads TGTGCCATCAGTGATGGACAGGAGCAGTACTTC.